Below, 25 T cell receptor beta chains from the same sample are listed, as sequenced in a study of tumor T cells in aggressive B-cell lymphoma (dated by TCRdb to 2015 to 2018). The method behind the library was the immunoSEQ multiplex PCR assay. Held by TCRdb, this immuneACCESS table contains in-frame sequences only and omits some clones. Under half of the omission traces to an unresolved V gene where checked; the cause of the rest is unknown. The sample yields approximately 10,000 clones; about 82% were counted once. More than 4% of the sample is taken by the ten largest. Sequencing was performed on tumor tissue. The source is an adult with diffuse large B cell lymphoma.

The chain employs TRBV19 and TRBJ2-7; 9 bases align to TRBD1. The CDR3 loop spans 16 amino acids. Per the germline V gene, CDR1 is LNHDA and CDR2 is SQIVND (reference sequence). The junction had 17 bases not matched to a gene; V was cut back by 9 bases and J by 5 bases. CDR3 nucleotide sequence: TGTGCCAGGATCACAGGGGGCTATTCCCCTCCGGACGAGCAGTACTTC. Translation gives CARITGGYSPPDEQYF.

The chain joins TRBV28 to TRBJ2-3, with D maybe TRBD2 (7 bases). Germline lookup yields CDR1 MDHEN and CDR2 SYDVKM. The length of the CDR3 is 14 residues. V shed 6 bases and J shed 3 bases, with 13 bases lying between them. The CDR3 reads CASSRGGGTDTQYF. CDR3 sequence (DNA): TGTGCCAGCAGCCGCGGGGGCGGTACAGATACGCAGTATTTT.

This clone has only one observation. J is TRBJ2-7 and V is TRBV6-1; TRBD2 matches 7 bases. The length of the CDR3 is 16 residues. V was pared by 1 base and J by 1 base, with 7 bases of the junction left unmatched. CDR1 is MNHNS and CDR2 is SASEGT in the germline V gene. The chain's CDR3 is CASSEVGRWASYEQYF. DNA for the CDR3: TGTGCCAGCAGTGAAGTCGGGAGGTGGGCTTCCTACGAGCAGTACTTC.

This clone was detected only once. For the CDR3, the DNA is TGTGCCAGCAGTACACAGGGGGTTTACACTGAAGCTTTCTTT. Its protein is CASSTQGVYTEAFF. J is TRBJ1-1 and V is TRBV2, with TRBD1 matching 8 bases. Germline lookup yields CDR1 SNHLY and CDR2 FYNNEI. CDR3 length: 14 residues. Germline trimming cut 5 bases from V and 3 bases from J; bases unmatched to any gene: 5.

A word on this clone: A read error may account for a junction end that differs from germline. The chain uses TRBV4-1 and TRBJ2-1, with TRBD1 matching over 7 bases. Germline loops: CDR1 MGHRA, CDR2 YSYEKL. The CDR3 runs to 17 residues. CDR3 sequence (DNA): TGCGTCAGCAGCCAAGTGGGTAAGGGGGCACCGGATAATGAGCAGTTCTTC. Its translation is CVSSQVGKGAPDNEQFF.

The V call is TRBV11-3, the J call TRBJ2-1; D possibly corresponds to TRBD2 (5 bases). This CDR3 has 14 residues. V gave up 5 bases and J gave up 8 bases, with 16 bases separating them. CDR1 and CDR2 (germline): SGHNT, YENEEA. The CDR3 region is CASSPSPFSDEQFF. In DNA form, the CDR3 reads TGTGCCAGCAGCCCCAGCCCGTTTAGCGATGAGCAGTTCTTC.

The chain carries TRBV5-1 and TRBJ2-6; D is unresolved. The CDR3 contains 15 residues. Trimming left V 9 bases short and J 1 base short, with 14 bases between. Germline CDR1 reads SGHRS; CDR2 reads YFSETQ. As DNA, the CDR3 is TGCGCCACCCACCCCTTGCAGTCTGGGGCCAACGTCCTGACTTTC. Translation: CATHPLQSGANVLTF. The full variable domain, completed using reference TRBV5-1 and TRBJ2-6, is KAGVTQTPRYLIKTRGQQVTLSCSPISGHRSVSWYQQTPGQGLQFLFEYFSETQRNKGNFPGRFSGRQFSNSRSEMNVSTLELGDSALYLCATHPLQSGANVLTFGAGSRLTVL.

V gene TRBV18 combines with J gene TRBJ2-1; no clear D gene. V was shortened by 1 base and J by 8 bases, with 21 bases between the two germline ends. The CDR3 totals 17 residues. CDR1 KGHSH and CDR2 LQKENI come from the germline V gene. The CDR3 bases are TGTGCCAGCTCACCACTAGGCGCAGGCCCTGCGTTCTATGAGCAGTTCTTC. Translation: CASSPLGAGPAFYEQFF.

This chain uses TRBV10-3 with TRBJ2-7, with D tentatively TRBD2 (6 bases). Between the trimmed V and J ends, which lost 6 bases and 7 bases, there was a span of 22 bases. The CDR3 totals 15 residues. Looked up from germline, CDR1 is ENHRY and CDR2 is SYGVKD. The DNA of the CDR3 is TGTGCCATCAGCCCTTTGACGGGAGCTGCCGCGGAGCAGTACTTC. Its translation: CAISPLTGAAAEQYF.

The chain carries TRBV6-4 and TRBJ1-6; TRBD1 aligns across 7 bases. CDR3 length: 13 amino acids. J lost 10 bases, V lost 4 bases, and 4 bases had no gene match. Germline V gives CDR1 MRHNA, CDR2 SNTAGT. The CDR3 spells CASSVDRDSPLHF. CDR3 DNA: TGTGCCAGCAGTGTAGACAGGGACTCACCCCTCCACTTT.

The chain joins TRBV18 to TRBJ2-1, with no clear D. CDR3 size: 12 residues. With 5 bases removed from V and 5 bases from J, the gap between germline ends came to 7 bases. Germline CDR1 and CDR2: KGHSH and LQKENI. CDR3 bases: TGTGCCAGCTCAGTCTATGACAATGAGCAGTTCTTC. Its translation: CASSVYDNEQFF.

This rearrangement joins TRBV7-2 to TRBJ2-3; TRBD2 aligns across 8 bases. Trimming took 3 bases from V and 4 from J; bases not matched to a gene: 6. Looked up from germline, CDR1 is SGHTA and CDR2 is FQGNSA. The CDR3 extends over 15 amino acids. Here the CDR3 DNA reads TGTGCCAGCAGCTTGCGGGAGGTTATGGCAGATACGCAGTATTTT. Translated, it gives CASSLREVMADTQYF.

This clone was seen a single time. V is TRBV20-1 and J is TRBJ2-7; tentative D call: TRBD2 (5 bases). Germline V gene lookup returns CDR1 DFQATT and CDR2 SNEGSKA (reference sequence). Deletions cut 0 bases from V and 9 bases from J, with 9 bases between. CDR3 size: 11 residues. CDR3 in amino acids: CSARDWGVQYF. The CDR3 DNA follows: TGCAGTGCTAGAGATTGGGGAGTGCAGTACTTC.

In its sample, this clone was seen a few times. The chain has TRBV7-3 and TRBJ1-1; 8 bases agree with TRBD1. The CDR3 covers 13 residues. Germline assignment: CDR1 SGHTA and CDR2 FQGTGA. J lost 4 bases, V lost 5 bases, and 3 bases had no gene match. As DNA, the CDR3 is TGTGCCAGCAGCAGGACAGGGAGCACTGAAGCTTTCTTT. Its translation is CASSRTGSTEAFF.

The genes are TRBV4-1 and TRBJ1-4; 8 bases line up with TRBD1. The CDR3 contains 16 residues. V shed 0 bases and J 7 bases; nucleotides not matched to a gene: 7. Germline CDR1 MGHRA, CDR2 YSYEKL. CDR3 sequence: CASSQDIDGTGEKLFF. The DNA of the CDR3 is TGCGCCAGCAGCCAAGACATAGACGGGACAGGTGAAAAACTGTTTTTT.

The chain recombines TRBV7-8 with TRBJ2-1; no reliable D call. The CDR3 extends over 12 amino acids. Germline CDR1 is SGHVS and CDR2 is FQNEAQ. V dropped 5 bases and J dropped 4 bases, with 6 bases sitting between them. CDR3 bases: TGTGCCAGCAGCGCCGGGTACAATGAGCAGTTCTTC. This sequence encodes CASSAGYNEQFF.

The rearrangement joins TRBV5-6 to TRBJ1-2, with 7 nucleotides matching TRBD1. Trimming removed 5 bases from V and 1 base from J; junction bases left unmatched: 11. The CDR3 contains 16 residues. Germline V lookup: CDR1 SGHDT, CDR2 YYEEEE. The CDR3 protein is CASRQGPRLNNYGYTF. The CDR3 coding sequence is TGTGCCAGCAGACAGGGGCCCAGATTAAATAACTATGGCTACACCTTC.

The genes are TRBV2 and TRBJ2-1, with 10 bases that match TRBD2. CDR1 and CDR2 from the germline V gene are SNHLY and FYNNEI. The CDR3 totals 12 residues. V was clipped by 8 bases and J by 5 bases; unmatched bases: 0. The CDR3: CASGLADNEQFF. CDR3 DNA: TGTGCCAGCGGACTAGCGGACAATGAGCAGTTCTTC.

This chain connects TRBV14 to TRBJ1-1; 9 bases map to TRBD1. CDR1 is SGHDN, CDR2 FVKESK, per germline. The junction had 9 bases not matched to a gene; V was cut back by 3 bases and J by 10 bases. The CDR3 runs 14 residues. CDR3 loop: CASSHQYRGRAAFF. CDR3 sequence (DNA): TGTGCCAGCAGCCACCAATACAGGGGGCGCGCAGCTTTCTTT. The whole variable domain, filled in from reference TRBV14 and TRBJ1-1, reads EAGVTQFPSHSVIEKGQTVTLRCDPISGHDNLYWYRRVMGKEIKFLLHFVKESKQDESGMPNNRFLAERTGGTYSTLKVQPAELEDSGVYFCASSHQYRGRAAFFGQGTRLTVV.

CDR3 protein: CASSLDRGSRGEQYF. CDR3 bases: TGTGCCAGCAGCTTGGATCGTGGTAGTCGGGGGGAGCAGTACTTC. The V call is TRBV5-4, the J call TRBJ2-7; tentatively, D is TRBD2 (6 bases). CDR1 is SGHNT, CDR2 YYREEE, per germline (reference sequence). The CDR3 runs to 15 residues. Deletions cut 0 bases from V and 7 bases from J, with 17 bases between.

In its sample, this clone was seen once. This chain uses TRBV7-3 with TRBJ2-1, with a tentative D call TRBD1 (6 bases). The V end was cut by 3 bases, the J end by 0 bases, with 15 bases between. The CDR3 spans 17 residues. CDR1 SGHTA and CDR2 FQGTGA come from the germline V gene. The CDR3 sequence is CASSLRGTISSYNEQFF. The CDR3 coding sequence is TGTGCCAGCAGCTTGAGGGGGACAATAAGCTCCTACAATGAGCAGTTCTTC.

CDR3 in DNA: TGTGCCAGCAGCTTGCCAGGCCGTGCAACTAATGAAAAACTGTTTTTT. Its protein is CASSLPGRATNEKLFF. The rearrangement links TRBV7-9 to TRBJ1-4, with D unclear. Between the trimmed V and J ends, which lost 3 bases and 0 bases, there was a span of 11 bases. There are 16 residues in the CDR3. Germline loops: CDR1 SEHNR, CDR2 FQNEAQ (reference sequence).

The chain has TRBV10-3 and TRBJ2-1; TRBD2 is a possible D gene (7 bases). The CDR3 loop spans 15 amino acids. The germline V gene encodes CDR1 ENHRY and CDR2 SYGVKD. Trimming took 2 bases from V and 3 from J, leaving 11 bases between them. This CDR3 reads CAISEGGGVYNEQFF. The CDR3 DNA reads as TGTGCCATCAGTGAGGGAGGGGGGGTCTACAATGAGCAGTTCTTC.

This chain uses TRBV14 with TRBJ2-7, with D perhaps matching TRBD1 (6 bases). This CDR3 spans 13 amino acids. Germline V gene data show CDR1 as SGHDN and CDR2 as FVKESK. V was trimmed by 4 bases and J by 2 bases, leaving 9 bases between them. The CDR3, as DNA: TGTGCCAGCAGCCCCCGGACAGCCTACGAGCAGTACTTC. This sequence encodes CASSPRTAYEQYF.

This chain links TRBV4-1 with TRBJ2-7, with TRBD2 identical over 8 bases. The CDR3 extends over 14 amino acids. Germline values: CDR1 MGHRA, CDR2 YSYEKL. V lost 4 bases and J lost 4; bases outside the gene matches: 6. Here the CDR3 reads CASSPRLAPYEQYF. In DNA form, the CDR3 reads TGCGCCAGCAGCCCCCGACTAGCGCCATACGAGCAGTACTTC.